This T cell receptor beta chain originates from a study of radiotherapy plus CTLA-4 blockade in lung cancer. Study-wide background: Among enrolled patients, 15% to 20% responded and more than 25% achieved disease control. Study results and caveats: Radiotherapy was combined with ipilimumab, and tumor-derived TCR clones then expanded in blood. It was early blood T cell clone dynamics, with interferon-beta, that reportedly best predicted response.

Lung cancer patients with chemo-refractory metastatic non-small-cell disease were given focal radiation plus CTLA-4 blockade with ipilimumab. The data were produced by immunoSEQ multiplex PCR, yet TCRdb's version contains in-frame clones alone and is incomplete. The data contain 81,000 or so clones, 84% of them singletons. This clone was detected once. What it recognizes is unknown. Other DNA variants within this sample encode the same CDR3. Here the sequenced sample was peripheral blood, taken from a patient treated with radiotherapy plus ipilimumab. The TCR comes from a human donor with non-small cell lung cancer who had stable disease on radiotherapy plus ipilimumab.

CDR3 nucleotide sequence: TGCAGCGTTGTACAGGGGAACTATGGCTACACCTTC. Translating it yields CSVVQGNYGYTF. J is TRBJ1-2 and V is TRBV29-1; 7 nucleotides line up with TRBD1. This CDR3 is built from 12 residues. V lost 4 bases to trimming and J lost 2 bases; unmatched junction nucleotides: 1. Germline V gene sequence: CDR1 SQVTM, CDR2 ANQGSEA.